These T cell receptor beta chains were read from a single sample in a study of T cell responses to AZD1222 COVID-19 vaccine. This table comes from immunoSEQ multiplex PCR, and its TCRdb copy is limited to in-frame clones, with some not included. The sample records some 97,000 clones, 88% being singletons. Sequencing used peripheral blood, obtained on day 0 of AZD1222 vaccination. Source of these receptors: an adult in good health. The CDR3 runs from the conserved cysteine through the conserved F or W. D genes are given only for firm matches.

>TRBV6-1|TRBD2|TRBJ2-7
CASSDLGLGGEQYF
>TRBV30|-|TRBJ1-6
CAWRVPDSNYNSPLHF
>TRBV28|-|TRBJ1-2
CASSIPQGNYGYTF
>TRBV9|-|TRBJ2-7
CASSVGLQGTHEQYF
>TRBV29-1|-|TRBJ1-3
CSVETSGNTIYF
>TRBV6-2/TRBV6-3|-|TRBJ2-5
CASSPGETQYF
>TRBV3-1/TRBV3-2|TRBD2|TRBJ2-1
CASSPLGGRSYNEQFF
>TRBV5-8|-|TRBJ1-3
CASTQWGTSGNTIYF
>TRBV29-1|-|TRBJ2-7
CSVEDALSYEQYF
>TRBV3-1/TRBV3-2|-|TRBJ2-7
CASSAWAGASYEQYF
>TRBV6-2/TRBV6-3|TRBD2|TRBJ2-3
CASSYSMSLAGGDTQYF
>TRBV19|-|TRBJ1-5
CASSPSPMRQPQHF
>TRBV14|TRBD1|TRBJ1-1
CASSGGTGDWTTEAFF
>TRBV2|TRBD1|TRBJ1-4
CASSDRGRNEKLFF
>TRBV7-2|TRBD1|TRBJ2-6
CASSFSTGAGANVLTF
>TRBV28|TRBD2|TRBJ2-1
CAITSAGELSSYNEQFF
>TRBV6-2/TRBV6-3|TRBD2|TRBJ2-7
CASSYSPPLAASYEQYF
>TRBV5-1|-|TRBJ2-2
CASRGWLGNTGELFF
>TRBV19|-|TRBJ1-4
CASNMGTAGWGEKLFF
>TRBV10-3|-|TRBJ2-7
CAIRSGTAYEQYF
>TRBV7-2|-|TRBJ1-6
CASSLRQRNSPLHF
>TRBV6-5|TRBD1|TRBJ2-7
CASSYEPGQGVYEQYF
>TRBV9|-|TRBJ1-2
CASSPADTYGYTF
>TRBV7-2|TRBD1|TRBJ1-2
CASRKQGDGYTF
>TRBV19|-|TRBJ1-1
CASSRSGNTEAFF
>TRBV7-3|TRBD2|TRBJ2-2
CASSQTPAGGPNTGELFF
>TRBV19|-|TRBJ1-1
CASSPPASNTEAFF
>TRBV11-2|TRBD1|TRBJ1-2
CATRRLRGQGPYGYTF
>TRBV6-2/TRBV6-3|-|TRBJ2-2
CASSLFGELFF
>TRBV6-2/TRBV6-3|-|TRBJ1-2
CASSYVRDGYTF
>TRBV7-8|-|TRBJ2-4
CASSLPGVRRDIQYF